This TCR beta chain was profiled in a study of T cells in Graves' hyperthyroidism and ophthalmopathy. Study outcomes and limitations: Median prediction lead before ophthalmopathy onset was around 7 months with the model.

The source material, RNA transcripts, was used to amplify TCR beta CDR3 regions. Primed by the HTBI set, a first-round RT-PCR was run on the TCR CDR3. TCRdb fed the multiplex PCR reads into MiXCR, producing one record per CDR3 protein. There are some 800,000 distinct CDR3 sequences in the sample; about two fifths occur only once, and approximately 8.7% lies in the top ten. This clonotype was observed a handful of times. Its antigen is not identified. CDR3 length: 15 amino acids. CDR1 and CDR2 (germline): SGDLS, YYNGEE. Trimming stripped 7 bases from V and 2 bases from J, with 15 bases between. The source is a man between 18 and 35 years old with Graves' hyperthyroidism. The sample was blood. The chain carries TRBV9 and TRBJ2-2; D call uncertain. The CDR3 DNA sequence: TGTGCCAGCGGAAGATGGACGGCTAACACCGGGGAGCTGTTTTTT. Its translation is CASGRWTANTGELFF.